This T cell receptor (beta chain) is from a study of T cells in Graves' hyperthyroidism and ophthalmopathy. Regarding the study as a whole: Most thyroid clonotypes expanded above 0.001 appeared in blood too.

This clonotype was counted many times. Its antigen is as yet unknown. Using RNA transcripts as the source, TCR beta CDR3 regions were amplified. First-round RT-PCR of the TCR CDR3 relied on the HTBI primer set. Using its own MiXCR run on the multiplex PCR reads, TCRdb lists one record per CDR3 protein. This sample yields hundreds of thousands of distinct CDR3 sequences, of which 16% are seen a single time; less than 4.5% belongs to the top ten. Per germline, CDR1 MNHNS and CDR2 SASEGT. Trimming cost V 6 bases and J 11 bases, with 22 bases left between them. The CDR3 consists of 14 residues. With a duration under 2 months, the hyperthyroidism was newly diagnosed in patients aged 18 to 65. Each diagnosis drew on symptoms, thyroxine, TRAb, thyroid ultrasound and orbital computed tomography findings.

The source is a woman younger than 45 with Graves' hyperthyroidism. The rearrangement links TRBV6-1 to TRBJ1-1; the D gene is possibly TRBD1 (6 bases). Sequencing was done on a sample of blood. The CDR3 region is CASREAPGQQTAFF. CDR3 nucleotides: TGTGCCAGCAGAGAGGCACCGGGACAACAAACCGCTTTCTTT.